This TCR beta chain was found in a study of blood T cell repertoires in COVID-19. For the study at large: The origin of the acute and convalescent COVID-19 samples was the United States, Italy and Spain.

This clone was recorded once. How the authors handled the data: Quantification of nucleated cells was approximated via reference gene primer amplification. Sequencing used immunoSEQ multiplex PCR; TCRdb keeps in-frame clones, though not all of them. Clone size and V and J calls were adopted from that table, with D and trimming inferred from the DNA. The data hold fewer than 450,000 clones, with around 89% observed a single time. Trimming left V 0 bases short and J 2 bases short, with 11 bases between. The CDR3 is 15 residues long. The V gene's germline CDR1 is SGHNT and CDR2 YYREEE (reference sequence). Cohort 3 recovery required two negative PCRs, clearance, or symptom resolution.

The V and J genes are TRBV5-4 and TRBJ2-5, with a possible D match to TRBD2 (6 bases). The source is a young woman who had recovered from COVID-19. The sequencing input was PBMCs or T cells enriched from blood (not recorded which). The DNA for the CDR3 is TGTGCCAGCAGCTTGGGGGTTAGCGGACAAGAGACCCAGTACTTC. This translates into CASSLGVSGQETQYF.